Below are 21 T cell receptor beta chains sequenced from a single sample in a study of T-cell memory formation after mild COVID-19. TCRdb processed the 5' RACE reads anew with MiXCR; each CDR3 protein has one entry. Of under 300,000 distinct CDR3 sequences listed, around 17% are singletons. Sequencing used PBMCs or a T cell subset sorted from them (not recorded which). Receptor source: a man between 18 and 35 years old who had mild COVID-19 (a few samples of this study predate the infection). Cell type and time point are not known.

This clonotype has a handful of counts. The chain links TRBV6-6 to TRBJ1-1; 9 nucleotides align to TRBD1. Germline CDR1 is MNHNY and CDR2 is SVGAGI (reference sequence). This CDR3 has 13 amino acids. Losses at the gene ends were 2 bases for V and 11 bases for J; bases not matched to a gene: 6. The CDR3, as DNA: TGTGCCAGCAGTTACGCGGACAGGGGTGATGCTTTCTTT. Amino acid sequence: CASSYADRGDAFF.

The V gene is TRBV4-2, the J gene TRBJ1-5; no definite D call. Germline V gene data show CDR1 as LGHNA and CDR2 as YNFKEQ. The CDR3 runs 15 residues. The V end lost 1 base, the J end lost 0 bases, and 7 bases lay between the germline ends. CDR3 loop: CASSQGWNSNQPQHF. DNA of the CDR3: TGTGCCAGCAGCCAAGGGTGGAATAGCAATCAGCCCCAGCATTTT.

The sample holds a few counts of this clonotype. The rearrangement uses TRBV7-2 and TRBJ2-5; D gene uncertain. Germline loops: CDR1 SGHTA, CDR2 FQGNSA. CDR3 length equals 16 residues. V was pared by 5 bases and J by 5 bases, with 21 bases between. The CDR3 DNA sequence: TGTGCCAGCAGCCCCTCGGGCCCGTACTTGGAGGAGACCCAGTACTTC. Translated: CASSPSGPYLEETQYF.

The J gene is TRBJ1-2, the V gene TRBV7-2; TRBD1 is a possible D gene (5 bases). V lost 5 bases and J 7 bases, leaving 17 bases between the germline ends. The germline gives CDR1 SGHTA, CDR2 FQGNSA. The CDR3 is made up of 14 amino acids. The CDR3 region has the DNA TGTGCCAGCAGCCCCCAGGGAGGGGATGGTGGCTACACCTTC. It yields the protein CASSPQGGDGGYTF.

This clonotype was detected many times. This chain joins TRBV4-1 and TRBJ2-1; TRBD2 matches 10 bases. V shed 0 bases, J shed 9 bases, and the junction held 8 bases outside the gene matches. Germline V gene sequence: CDR1 MGHRA, CDR2 YSYEKL. This CDR3 has 16 residues. The CDR3 loop reads CASSQEAAGGPGEQFF. The CDR3 bases are TGCGCCAGCAGCCAAGAGGCAGCGGGGGGGCCTGGTGAGCAGTTCTTC.

This clonotype was found a few times. The chain's CDR3 is CASSSRGGESYEQYV. In nucleotides, the CDR3 is TGTGCCAGCAGCTCCCGAGGGGGCGAGTCCTACGAGCAGTACGTC. V gene TRBV7-9 combines with J gene TRBJ2-7; TRBD1 aligns across 7 bases. J lost 1 base, V lost 4 bases, and 7 bases had no gene match. The CDR3 sequence is 15 residues long. From germline, CDR1 is SEHNR and CDR2 FQNEAQ (reference sequence).

This clonotype was recorded a few times. The chain recombines TRBV5-1 with TRBJ2-5; 10 nucleotides agree with TRBD1. J gave up 6 bases and V 3 bases, and 8 bases lay outside the gene matches. The CDR3 extends over 15 amino acids. Germline V CDR1 and CDR2: SGHRS, YFSETQ. The CDR3 DNA reads TGCGCCAGCAGCTGGACCGGGACAGGGGAGAAGACCCAGTACTTC. This translates into CASSWTGTGEKTQYF. Complete variable domain (other parts from reference TRBV5-1 and TRBJ2-5): KAGVTQTPRYLIKTRGQQVTLSCSPISGHRSVSWYQQTPGQGLQFLFEYFSETQRNKGNFPGRFSGRQFSNSRSEMNVSTLELGDSALYLCASSWTGTGEKTQYFGPGTRLLVL.

This clonotype was picked up a small number of times. The V gene is TRBV7-2, the J gene TRBJ2-3; 9 nucleotides line up with TRBD2. The CDR3 is 18 residues long. Trimming cost V 2 bases and J 0 bases; bases outside gene matches: 9. Germline V gene data show CDR1 as SGHTA and CDR2 as FQGNSA. DNA of the CDR3: TGTGCCAGCAGCTTAAGGCCTTTAGCGGGGGCTAGCACAGATACGCAGTATTTT. It codes for CASSLRPLAGASTDTQYF.

The genes are TRBV7-8 and TRBJ2-1, with D possibly TRBD2 on 7 matching bases. CDR1 is SGHVS, CDR2 FQNEAQ, per germline. V was clipped by 1 base and J by 0 bases, with 13 bases between them. The CDR3 is made up of 17 amino acids. CDR3 residues: CASSLGGGGSSYNEQFF. The CDR3 nucleotides read TGTGCCAGCAGCTTAGGCGGGGGCGGGAGCTCCTACAATGAGCAGTTCTTC.

This clonotype was counted at least ten times. The rearrangement joins TRBV11-2 to TRBJ2-1, with 11 nucleotides matching TRBD2. V trimming: 3 bases; J trimming: 7 bases; junction bases outside the gene matches: 8. Looked up from germline, CDR1 is SGHAT and CDR2 is FQNNGV. This CDR3 region has 16 residues. The CDR3 sequence: CASSFIAGGLYNEQFF. For the CDR3, the DNA is TGTGCCAGCAGCTTTATAGCGGGGGGGCTGTATAATGAGCAGTTCTTC.

CDR3 loop: CASSSSGGRYEQYV. DNA of the CDR3: TGTGCCAGCAGTTCTAGCGGGGGGAGGTACGAGCAGTACGTC. The chain is built from TRBV28 and TRBJ2-7, with 11 bases that match TRBD2. Germline V gives CDR1 MDHEN, CDR2 SYDVKM. Trimming cost V 4 bases and J 4 bases; bases outside gene matches: 3. This CDR3 comprises 14 residues.

This rearrangement joins TRBV3-1 to TRBJ1-5, with no clear D. V was clipped by 5 bases and J by 0 bases, with 8 bases between them. The CDR3 runs 14 residues. Per the germline V gene, CDR1 is LGHDT and CDR2 is YNNKEL (reference sequence). CDR3 coding DNA: TGTGCCAGCAGCTTACACGCTAGCAATCAGCCCCAGCATTTT. This gives the protein CASSLHASNQPQHF. The whole variable domain, filled in from reference TRBV3-1 and TRBJ1-5, reads DTAVSQTPKYLVTQMGNDKSIKCEQNLGHDTMYWYKQDSKKFLKIMFSYNNKELIINETVPNRFSPKSPDKAHLNLHINSLELGDSAVYFCASSLHASNQPQHFGDGTRLSIL.

The chain couples TRBV11-2 to TRBJ2-7; the D gene is possibly TRBD1 (5 bases). The V end lost 5 bases, the J end lost 4 bases, and 15 bases lay between the germline ends. This CDR3 has 14 residues. CDR1 and CDR2 from the germline V gene are SGHAT and FQNNGV. CDR3 nucleotide sequence: TGTGCCAGCAGCCCTCATCAGGGTTCATACGAGCAGTACTTC. As protein: CASSPHQGSYEQYF.

This clonotype appeared many times. The chain recombines TRBV7-9 with TRBJ1-1, with D possibly TRBD1 on 6 matching bases. Deletions cut 5 bases from V and 0 bases from J, with 10 bases between. CDR1 is SEHNR and CDR2 is FQNEAQ in the germline V gene (reference sequence). CDR3 size: 14 residues. CDR3 loop: CASSPQGMNTEAFF. The CDR3 DNA is TGTGCCAGCAGCCCTCAGGGGATGAACACTGAAGCTTTCTTT.

The chain combines TRBV3-1 with TRBJ2-3; TRBD2 agrees at 9 bases. CDR3 length: 15 residues. J was trimmed by 1 base and V by 7 bases; bases with no gene match: 6. The germline gives CDR1 LGHDT, CDR2 YNNKEL (reference sequence). The CDR3 DNA reads TGTGCCAGCACTCAGCGGGGGGCGGGCACAGATACGCAGTATTTT. It translates to CASTQRGAGTDTQYF.

This clonotype was seen more than once but under ten times. This chain links TRBV5-5 with TRBJ1-2, with D unresolved. The CDR3 length is 14 residues. V lost 1 base and J lost 2, with 9 bases in between. Germline CDR1 reads SGHKS; CDR2 reads YYEKEE (reference sequence). Written as DNA, the CDR3 is TGTGCCAGCAGCTTGCTTAAGGACAACTATGGCTACACCTTC. This encodes CASSLLKDNYGYTF.

This clonotype was picked up one time. The chain couples TRBV7-9 to TRBJ2-3, with D unclear. Germline V gene sequence: CDR1 SEHNR, CDR2 FQNEAQ (reference sequence). Trimming removed 3 bases at V and 0 bases at J, with 16 bases between. The CDR3 spans 17 residues. CDR3 sequence: CASSFLRNSRSTDTQYF. DNA of the CDR3: TGTGCCAGCAGCTTCCTCCGAAACAGTAGAAGCACAGATACGCAGTATTTT.

The chain employs TRBV20-1 and TRBJ1-1; TRBD1 aligns across 7 bases. After removal of 7 bases from V and 6 bases from J, the junction contained 11 bases not matched to a gene. This CDR3 has 13 residues. Germline V gives CDR1 DFQATT, CDR2 SNEGSKA (reference sequence). CDR3 sequence: CSVPSGTVPEAFF. In DNA, the CDR3 is TGCAGTGTCCCGTCCGGGACAGTCCCTGAAGCTTTCTTT.

J is TRBJ2-3 and V is TRBV7-2, with D possibly matching TRBD2 (5 bases). CDR1 and CDR2 (germline): SGHTA, FQGNSA. CDR3 length equals 14 residues. The ends were cut back, 0 bases at V and 5 bases at J, with 9 bases in the middle. The DNA for the CDR3 is TGTGCCAGCAGCTTAGCGATCGCGGGAGATACGCAGTATTTT. Amino acids: CASSLAIAGDTQYF.

This clonotype occurred a few times. This chain joins TRBV29-1 and TRBJ2-3; D ambiguous. The CDR3 is 14 residues long. Between the trimmed V and J ends, which lost 6 bases and 1 base, there was a span of 14 bases. Germline loops: CDR1 SQVTM, CDR2 ANQGSEA. Here the CDR3 reads CSVGLPWGTDTQYF. CDR3 coding DNA: TGCAGCGTAGGTCTCCCGTGGGGCACAGATACGCAGTATTTT.

This clonotype was detected a few times. The rearrangement links TRBV7-2 to TRBJ2-5; 7 bases agree with TRBD1. The CDR3 runs to 14 residues. The V and J ends lost 3 bases and 1 base, in that order; junction bases with no gene match: 2. Germline-derived CDR1 and CDR2 are SGHTA and FQGNSA. CDR3 protein: CASSFDRAQETQYF. CDR3 nucleotide sequence: TGTGCCAGCAGCTTCGACAGGGCCCAAGAGACCCAGTACTTC.